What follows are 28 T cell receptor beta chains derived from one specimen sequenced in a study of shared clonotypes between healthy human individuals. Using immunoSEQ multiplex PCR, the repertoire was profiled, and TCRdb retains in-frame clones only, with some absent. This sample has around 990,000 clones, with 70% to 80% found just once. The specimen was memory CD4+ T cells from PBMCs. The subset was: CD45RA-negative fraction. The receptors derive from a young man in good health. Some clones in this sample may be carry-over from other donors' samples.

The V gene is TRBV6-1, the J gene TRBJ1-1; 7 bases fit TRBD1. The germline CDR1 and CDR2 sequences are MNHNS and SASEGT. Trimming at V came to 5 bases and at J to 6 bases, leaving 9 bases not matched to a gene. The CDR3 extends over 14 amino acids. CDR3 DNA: TGTGCCAGCAGTCGCCCCGGACAGGCCGCTGAAGCTTTCTTT. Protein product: CASSRPGQAAEAFF.

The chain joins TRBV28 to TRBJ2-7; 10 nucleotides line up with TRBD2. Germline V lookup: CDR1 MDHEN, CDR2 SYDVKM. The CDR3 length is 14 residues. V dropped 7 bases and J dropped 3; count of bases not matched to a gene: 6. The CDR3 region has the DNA TGTGCCAGCATCCCTAGCGGGAGAATCTACGAGCAGTACTTC. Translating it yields CASIPSGRIYEQYF.

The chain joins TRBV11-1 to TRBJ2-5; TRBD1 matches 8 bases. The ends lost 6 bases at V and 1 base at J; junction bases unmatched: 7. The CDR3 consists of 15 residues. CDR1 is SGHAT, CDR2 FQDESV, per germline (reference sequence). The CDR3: CASRPGTGVQETQYF. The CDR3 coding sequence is TGTGCCAGCAGGCCCGGGACAGGAGTCCAAGAGACCCAGTACTTC.

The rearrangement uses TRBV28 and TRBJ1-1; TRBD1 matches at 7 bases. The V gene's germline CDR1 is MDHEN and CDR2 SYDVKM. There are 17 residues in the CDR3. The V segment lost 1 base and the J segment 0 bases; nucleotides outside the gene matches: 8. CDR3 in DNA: TGTGCCAGCAGTTTATTGGCAGGGGGACACATGAACACTGAAGCTTTCTTT. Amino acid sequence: CASSLLAGGHMNTEAFF. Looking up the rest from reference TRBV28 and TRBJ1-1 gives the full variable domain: DVKVTQSSRYLVKRTGEKVFLECVQDMDHENMFWYRQDPGLGLRLIYFSYDVKMKEKGDIPEGYSVSREKKERFSLILESASTNQTSMYLCASSLLAGGHMNTEAFFGQGTRLTVV.

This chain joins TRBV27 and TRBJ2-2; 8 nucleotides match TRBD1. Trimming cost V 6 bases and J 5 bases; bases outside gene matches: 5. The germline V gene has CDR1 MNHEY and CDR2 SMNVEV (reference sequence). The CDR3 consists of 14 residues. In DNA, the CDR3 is TGTGCCAGCAGAAAAACAGGGGGAACCGGGGAGCTGTTTTTT. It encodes CASRKTGGTGELFF.

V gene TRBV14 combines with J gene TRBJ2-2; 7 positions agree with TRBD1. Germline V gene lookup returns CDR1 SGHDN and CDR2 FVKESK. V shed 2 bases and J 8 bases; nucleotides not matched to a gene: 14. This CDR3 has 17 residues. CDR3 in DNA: TGTGCCAGCAGCCAAAGGTTGGGACAGACCCGGCGAGGGGAGCTGTTTTTT. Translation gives CASSQRLGQTRRGELFF.

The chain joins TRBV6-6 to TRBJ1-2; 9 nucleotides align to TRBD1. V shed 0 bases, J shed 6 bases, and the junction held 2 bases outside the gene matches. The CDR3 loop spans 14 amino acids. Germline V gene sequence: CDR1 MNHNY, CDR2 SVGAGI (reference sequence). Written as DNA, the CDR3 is TGTGCCAGCAGTTACTCGGGGACAGGGAATGGCTACACCTTC. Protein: CASSYSGTGNGYTF.

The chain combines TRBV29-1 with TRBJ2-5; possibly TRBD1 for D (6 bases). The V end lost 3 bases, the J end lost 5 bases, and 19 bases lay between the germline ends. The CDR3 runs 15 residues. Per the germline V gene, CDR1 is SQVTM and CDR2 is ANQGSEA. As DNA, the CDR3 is TGCAGCGTTGATAAGGGGGTCAGCTACGCGGAGACCCAGTACTTC. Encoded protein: CSVDKGVSYAETQYF.

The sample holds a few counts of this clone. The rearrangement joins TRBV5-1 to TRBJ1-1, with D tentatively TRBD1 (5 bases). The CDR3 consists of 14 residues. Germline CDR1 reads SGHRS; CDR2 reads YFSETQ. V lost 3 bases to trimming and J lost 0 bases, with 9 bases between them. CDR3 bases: TGCGCCAGCAGCTACGGGGGTATGAACACTGAAGCTTTCTTT. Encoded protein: CASSYGGMNTEAFF.

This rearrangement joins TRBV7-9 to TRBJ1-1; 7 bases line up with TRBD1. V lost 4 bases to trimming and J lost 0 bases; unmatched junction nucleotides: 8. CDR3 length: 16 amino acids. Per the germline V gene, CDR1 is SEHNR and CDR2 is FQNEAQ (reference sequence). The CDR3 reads CASSSTNRGLNTEAFF. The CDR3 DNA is TGTGCCAGCAGCTCTACCAACAGGGGACTGAACACTGAAGCTTTCTTT.

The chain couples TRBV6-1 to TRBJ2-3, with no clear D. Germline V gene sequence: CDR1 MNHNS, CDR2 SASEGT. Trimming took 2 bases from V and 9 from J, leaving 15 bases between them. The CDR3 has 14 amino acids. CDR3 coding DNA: TGTGCCAGCAGTGAACTCCGGACGCTACCGACGCAGTATTTT. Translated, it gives CASSELRTLPTQYF.

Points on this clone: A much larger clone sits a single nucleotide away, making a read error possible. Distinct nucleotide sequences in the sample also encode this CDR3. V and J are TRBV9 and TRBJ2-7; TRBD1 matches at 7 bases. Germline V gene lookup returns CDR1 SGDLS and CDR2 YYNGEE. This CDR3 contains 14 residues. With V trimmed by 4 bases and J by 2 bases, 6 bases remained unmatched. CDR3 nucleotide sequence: TGTGCCAGCAGCACGCAGGGGGTACCCTACGAGCAGTACTTC. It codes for CASSTQGVPYEQYF.

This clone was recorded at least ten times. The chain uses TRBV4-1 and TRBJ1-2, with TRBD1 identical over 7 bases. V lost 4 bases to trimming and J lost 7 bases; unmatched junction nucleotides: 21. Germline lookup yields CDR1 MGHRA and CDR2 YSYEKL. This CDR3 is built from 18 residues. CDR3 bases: TGCGCCAGCAGCCCCATGCCCCCACAGGGGTTGATTAGTCGTGGCTACACCTTC. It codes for CASSPMPPQGLISRGYTF.

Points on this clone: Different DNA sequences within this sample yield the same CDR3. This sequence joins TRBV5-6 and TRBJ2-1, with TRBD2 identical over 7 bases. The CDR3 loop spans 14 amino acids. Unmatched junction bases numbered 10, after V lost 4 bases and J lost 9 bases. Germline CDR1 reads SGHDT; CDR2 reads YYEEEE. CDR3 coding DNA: TGTGCCAGCAGCCTGGGAGGGCGGGATGGTGAGCAGTTCTTC. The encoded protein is CASSLGGRDGEQFF. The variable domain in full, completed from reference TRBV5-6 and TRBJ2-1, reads DAGVTQSPTHLIKTRGQQVTLRCSPKSGHDTVSWYQQALGQGPQFIFQYYEEEERQRGNFPDRFSGHQFPNYSSELNVNALLLGDSALYLCASSLGGRDGEQFFGPGTRLTVL.

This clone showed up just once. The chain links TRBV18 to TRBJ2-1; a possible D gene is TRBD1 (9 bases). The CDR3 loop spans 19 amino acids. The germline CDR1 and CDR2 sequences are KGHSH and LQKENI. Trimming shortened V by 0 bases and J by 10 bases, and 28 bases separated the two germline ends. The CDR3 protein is CASSPPTGGRLAGGTEQFF. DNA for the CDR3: TGTGCCAGCTCACCACCGACAGGGGGAAGGCTAGCGGGTGGTACGGAGCAGTTCTTC.

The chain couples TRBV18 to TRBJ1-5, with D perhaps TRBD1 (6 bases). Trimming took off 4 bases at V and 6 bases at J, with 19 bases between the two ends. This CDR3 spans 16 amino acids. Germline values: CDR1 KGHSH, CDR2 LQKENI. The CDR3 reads CASSRGQTNSGQPQHF. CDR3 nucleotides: TGTGCCAGCTCACGGGGACAAACCAACTCCGGTCAGCCCCAGCATTTT.

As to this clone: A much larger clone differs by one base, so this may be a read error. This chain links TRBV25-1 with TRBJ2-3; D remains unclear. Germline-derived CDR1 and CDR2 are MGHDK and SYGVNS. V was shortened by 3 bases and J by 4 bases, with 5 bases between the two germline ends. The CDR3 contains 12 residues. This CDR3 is CASSDRADTQYF. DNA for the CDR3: TGTGCCAGCAGTGACCGCGCAGATACGCAGTATTTT.

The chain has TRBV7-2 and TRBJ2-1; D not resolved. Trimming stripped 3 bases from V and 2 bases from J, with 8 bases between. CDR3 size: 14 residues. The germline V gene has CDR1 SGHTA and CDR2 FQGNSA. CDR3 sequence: CASSLQVAYNEQFF. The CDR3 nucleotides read TGTGCCAGCAGCTTGCAGGTAGCCTACAATGAGCAGTTCTTC.

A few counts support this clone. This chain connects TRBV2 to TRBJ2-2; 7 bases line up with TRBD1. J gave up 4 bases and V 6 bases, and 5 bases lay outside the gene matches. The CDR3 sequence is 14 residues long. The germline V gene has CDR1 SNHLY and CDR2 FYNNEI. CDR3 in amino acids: CASRPQGSTGELFF. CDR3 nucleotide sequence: TGTGCCAGCAGACCACAGGGGAGCACCGGGGAGCTGTTTTTT.

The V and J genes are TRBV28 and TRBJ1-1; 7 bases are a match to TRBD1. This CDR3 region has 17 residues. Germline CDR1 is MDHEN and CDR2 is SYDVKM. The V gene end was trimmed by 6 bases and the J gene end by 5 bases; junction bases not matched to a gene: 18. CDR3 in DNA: TGTGCCAGCAGCTATCCCGGGACTCCCGAGACAGGGACTGAAGCTTTCTTT. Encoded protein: CASSYPGTPETGTEAFF.

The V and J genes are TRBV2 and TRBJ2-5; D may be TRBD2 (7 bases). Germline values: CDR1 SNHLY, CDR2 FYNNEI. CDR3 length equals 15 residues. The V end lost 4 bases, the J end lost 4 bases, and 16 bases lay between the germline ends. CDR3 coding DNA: TGTGCCAGCAGTGTAGGACAGCGGGACCGAGAGACCCAGTACTTC. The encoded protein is CASSVGQRDRETQYF.

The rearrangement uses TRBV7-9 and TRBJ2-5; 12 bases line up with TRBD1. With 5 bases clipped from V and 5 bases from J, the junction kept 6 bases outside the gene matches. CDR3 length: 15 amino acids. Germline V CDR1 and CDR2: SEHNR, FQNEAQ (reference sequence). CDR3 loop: CASSRGTGGWETQYF. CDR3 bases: TGTGCCAGCAGCCGCGGGACAGGGGGCTGGGAGACCCAGTACTTC.

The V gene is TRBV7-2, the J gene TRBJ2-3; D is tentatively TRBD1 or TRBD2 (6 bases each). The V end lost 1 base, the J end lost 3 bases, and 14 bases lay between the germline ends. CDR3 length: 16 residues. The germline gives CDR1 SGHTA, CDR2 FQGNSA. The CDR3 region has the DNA TGTGCCAGCAGCTTAGTAGGAGGGACACGAACAGATACGCAGTATTTT. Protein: CASSLVGGTRTDTQYF.

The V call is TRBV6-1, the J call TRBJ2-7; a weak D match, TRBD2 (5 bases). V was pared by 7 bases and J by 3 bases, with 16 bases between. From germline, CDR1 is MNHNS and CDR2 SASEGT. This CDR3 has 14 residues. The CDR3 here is CASNVRAVFYEQYF. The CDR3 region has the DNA TGTGCCAGCAACGTGAGGGCCGTTTTCTACGAGCAGTACTTC.

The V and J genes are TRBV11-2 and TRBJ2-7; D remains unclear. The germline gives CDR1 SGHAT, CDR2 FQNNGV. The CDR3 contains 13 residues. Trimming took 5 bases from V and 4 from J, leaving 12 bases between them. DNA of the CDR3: TGTGCCAGCAGCCCCAGTTCCTTTTACGAGCAGTACTTC. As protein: CASSPSSFYEQYF.

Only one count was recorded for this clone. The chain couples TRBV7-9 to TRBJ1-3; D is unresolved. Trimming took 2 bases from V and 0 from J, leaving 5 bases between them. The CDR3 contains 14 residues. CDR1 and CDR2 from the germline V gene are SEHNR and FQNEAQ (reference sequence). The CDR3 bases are TGTGCCAGCAGCTTATTGAACTCTGGAAACACCATATATTTT. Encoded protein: CASSLLNSGNTIYF. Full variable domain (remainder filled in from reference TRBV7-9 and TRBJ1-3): DTGVSQNPRHKITKRGQNVTFRCDPISEHNRLYWYRQTLGQGPEFLTYFQNEAQLEKSRLLSDRFSAERPKGSFSTLEIQRTEQGDSAMYLCASSLLNSGNTIYFGEGSWLTVV.

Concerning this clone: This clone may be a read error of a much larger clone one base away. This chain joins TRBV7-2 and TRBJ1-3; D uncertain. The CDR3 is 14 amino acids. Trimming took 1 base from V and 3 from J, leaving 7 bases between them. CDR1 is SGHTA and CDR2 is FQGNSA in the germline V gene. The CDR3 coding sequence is TGTGCCAGCAGCTTAGGACTGAGTGGAAACACCATATATTTT. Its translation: CASSLGLSGNTIYF.

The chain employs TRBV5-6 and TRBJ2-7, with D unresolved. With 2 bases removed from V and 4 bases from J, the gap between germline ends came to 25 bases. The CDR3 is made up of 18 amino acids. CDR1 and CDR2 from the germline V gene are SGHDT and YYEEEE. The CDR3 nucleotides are TGTGCCAGCAGCTTAAGACTCCTACGGAGAGGTAACTGGTACGAGCAGTACTTC. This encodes CASSLRLLRRGNWYEQYF. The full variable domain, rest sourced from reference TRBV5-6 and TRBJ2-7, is DAGVTQSPTHLIKTRGQQVTLRCSPKSGHDTVSWYQQALGQGPQFIFQYYEEEERQRGNFPDRFSGHQFPNYSSELNVNALLLGDSALYLCASSLRLLRRGNWYEQYFGPGTRLTVT.